This record covers a single T cell receptor beta chain. Method: immunoSEQ multiplex PCR; TCRdb's copy keeps in-frame clones and lacks some. The sample lists 65,000 to 100,000 clones, around 93% occurring once. These data originate in a study of T cell responses to AZD1222 COVID-19 vaccine. V lost 4 bases and J lost 2, with 10 bases in between. CDR3 length: 14 amino acids. Germline-derived CDR1 and CDR2 are MNHEY and SVGAGI. The receptor comes from an adult who received the AZD1222 COVID-19 vaccine. The chain couples TRBV6-5 to TRBJ2-3, with D perhaps matching TRBD1 or TRBD2 (5 bases each). The sample in question was peripheral blood, obtained 28 days after the second AZD1222 dose. The CDR3 sequence: CASSWGRDTDTQYF. Here the CDR3 DNA reads TGTGCCAGCAGTTGGGGACGGGACACAGATACGCAGTATTTT.